These 10 T cell receptor beta chains were sequenced from one sample in a study of CD8 T cells in ankylosing spondylitis (dated by TCRdb to the late 2010s). The library was generated by 5' RACE. Sequencing was carried out with an Illumina HiSeq 2500. Using fastp trimming at Q25 and MiXCR clonotype assembly, TCRdb reanalyzed the public sequencing data and kept in-frame beta chains. Entries are consolidated by CDR3 protein sequence, retaining the most common genes and DNA. Within this sample are approximately 220,000 distinct CDR3 sequences, with about 10% of them counted one time only. The ten biggest clones cover about 19% of the sample. The sample consisted of blood, either unsorted or a sorted T cell fraction (not recorded which). The receptors derive from a male donor with ankylosing spondylitis or in good health (not recorded which).

The rearrangement joins TRBV9 to TRBJ2-5; 10 nucleotides line up with TRBD2. The CDR3 has 17 amino acids. From germline, CDR1 is SGDLS and CDR2 YYNGEE. V was pared by 4 bases and J by 1 base, with 10 bases of the junction left unmatched. The CDR3 loop reads CASSLGLAGDAQETQYF. In DNA, the CDR3 is TGTGCCAGCAGCCTCGGGCTAGCGGGGGACGCCCAAGAGACCCAGTACTTC.

The table lists this clonotype with many counts. The CDR3 nucleotides read TGCAGTGCTAGGTCCTTCGTTGGGAGGGACTATGGCTACACCTTC. The encoded protein is CSARSFVGRDYGYTF. The rearrangement joins TRBV20-1 to TRBJ1-2; the D is unclear. V was cut by 3 bases and J by 3 bases, with 17 bases left in between. Germline V gene lookup returns CDR1 DFQATT and CDR2 SNEGSKA (reference sequence). The length of the CDR3 is 15 residues.

In this sample, this clonotype turned up many times. This sequence joins TRBV20-1 and TRBJ2-7; TRBD1 aligns across 10 bases. There are 13 residues in the CDR3. Looked up from germline, CDR1 is DFQATT and CDR2 is SNEGSKA (reference sequence). The V gene end was trimmed by 5 bases and the J gene end by 2 bases; junction bases not matched to a gene: 3. Here the CDR3 DNA reads TGCAGTGCTGGACAGGGGGGCACCTACGAGCAGTACTTC. It codes for CSAGQGGTYEQYF.

In DNA form, the CDR3 reads TGTGCCAGCAGCGTAGGTGGGGCCCAATTGTACAATGAGCAGTTCTTC. The encoded protein is CASSVGGAQLYNEQFF. The chain joins TRBV9 to TRBJ2-1, with a tentative D call TRBD1 (5 bases). Germline V CDR1 and CDR2: SGDLS, YYNGEE. The CDR3 extends over 16 amino acids. Trimming cost V 0 bases and J 4 bases, with 14 bases left between them.

The table lists this clonotype with many counts. The chain carries TRBV5-1 and TRBJ1-1; weak D call: TRBD1 (6 bases). Germline CDR1 reads SGHRS; CDR2 reads YFSETQ. This CDR3 spans 16 amino acids. V lost 0 bases and J lost 1, with 13 bases in between. The CDR3 here is CASSLASTGRNTEAFF. CDR3 nucleotides: TGCGCCAGCAGCTTGGCCTCCACAGGGAGGAACACTGAAGCTTTCTTT.

This clonotype was observed many times. The chain employs TRBV7-2 and TRBJ2-3, with 7 bases lining up with TRBD2. This CDR3 has 16 residues. Unmatched junction bases numbered 8, after V lost 3 bases and J lost 2 bases. The germline gives CDR1 SGHTA, CDR2 FQGNSA. The DNA for the CDR3 is TGTGCCAGCAGCTTTCTTTCTAGCGGAATCACAGATACGCAGTATTTT. Encoded protein: CASSFLSSGITDTQYF.

This clonotype was counted many times. V is TRBV29-1 and J is TRBJ1-1; D unclear. Germline lookup yields CDR1 SQVTM and CDR2 ANQGSEA. There are 11 residues in the CDR3. Trimming removed 7 bases from V and 1 base from J, with 7 bases in between. The DNA of the CDR3 is TGCAGCGCTAGGGCGAACACTGAAGCTTTCTTT. As protein: CSARANTEAFF.

This clonotype was observed a handful of times. The rearrangement links TRBV28 to TRBJ2-2; D tentatively fits TRBD1 or TRBD2 (5 bases each). The CDR3 spans 14 residues. In germline, CDR1 is MDHEN, CDR2 SYDVKM. Trimming removed 8 bases at V and 4 bases at J, with 14 bases between. CDR3 DNA: TGTGCCAGCGGGAGACAGATAAGCACCGGGGAGCTGTTTTTT. This codes for CASGRQISTGELFF.

V and J are TRBV3-1 and TRBJ1-1; D ambiguous. From germline, CDR1 is LGHDT and CDR2 YNNKEL (reference sequence). The CDR3 is 14 amino acids. The V end was cut by 1 base, the J end by 3 bases, with 9 bases between. CDR3 bases: TGTGCCAGCAGCCAAGCTGGGGAGGACACTGAAGCTTTCTTT. It yields the protein CASSQAGEDTEAFF. Variable domain in full (rest from reference TRBV3-1 and TRBJ1-1): DTAVSQTPKYLVTQMGNDKSIKCEQNLGHDTMYWYKQDSKKFLKIMFSYNNKELIINETVPNRFSPKSPDKAHLNLHINSLELGDSAVYFCASSQAGEDTEAFFGQGTRLTVV.

This clonotype has ten or more counts. The rearrangement links TRBV7-9 to TRBJ1-4, with D possibly TRBD1 on 5 matching bases. This CDR3 region has 15 residues. CDR1 and CDR2 from the germline V gene are SEHNR and FQNEAQ (reference sequence). Between the trimmed V and J ends, which lost 3 bases and 2 bases, there was a span of 10 bases. The CDR3 sequence: CASSFSWDTNEKLFF. The DNA of the CDR3 is TGTGCCAGCAGCTTTTCCTGGGACACTAATGAAAAACTGTTTTTT.